The T cell receptor (beta chain) under discussion was sequenced for a study of cytomegalovirus exposure and HLA in healthy donors. The overall study: The approximately 700 first-cohort repertoires shared a platform with the approximately 110 validation repertoires, as reported in a later analysis.

The CDR3 consists of 16 residues. The V and J ends lost 3 bases and 9 bases respectively, with 22 bases between them. Germline V gene lookup returns CDR1 SGHTA and CDR2 FQGTGA. TCRdb's table, derived via immunoSEQ multiplex PCR, lists solely in-frame clones and lacks some. The sample contains some 130,000 clones, around nine tenths of which appear only once. Study results and limitations: Most TCRs appeared rarely, but some public TCRs recurred in many donors. One later analysis, an examination of the 100 to 150 validation repertoires, found that first-cohort TCR clusters tended to co-occur in them. Both high specificity and high sensitivity reportedly marked the classifier's diagnosis of cytomegalovirus status.

Comment on this clone: Antigen unknown.

This chain joins TRBV7-3 and TRBJ2-3, with D maybe TRBD2 (5 bases). Sequencing input: PBMCs. The clonotype was recovered from a man aged 25-45 years in good health and CMV-seronegative. CDR3: CASSLNAGDHMVTQYF. The DNA of the CDR3 is TGTGCCAGCAGCTTGAACGCGGGCGACCATATGGTGACGCAGTATTTT.